This T cell receptor (beta chain) was identified in a study of T cell repertoires in cytomegalovirus infection. About the research overall: Shared public TCR beta signatures pointed to both CMV infection and a matching HLA type.

At least ten counts were recorded for this clonotype. Its target is not known. Findings and limits, study-wide: It was HLA-C-restricted CMV-specific TCR beta clonotypes that dominated the response ex vivo. Carriers of CMV plus the relevant HLA were identified by cumulative public TCR beta family frequency.

The germline V gene has CDR1 SGHVS and CDR2 FQNEAQ. The V end was cut by 0 bases, the J end by 2 bases, with 10 bases between. There are 16 residues in the CDR3. TCRdb reprocessed the reads via MiXCR and lists one record per CDR3 protein. Of some 270,000 distinct CDR3 sequences detected, over 15% appear once; the ten largest clones hold approximately 44%. Source material: CD8+ T cells from PBMCs. The sequence came from a human donor in good health (CMV status not recorded). Some clones in this sample may be carry-over from other donors' samples. The chain is built from TRBV7-8 and TRBJ2-2; D is unclear. The CDR3 coding sequence is TGTGCCAGCAGCTTAGCTAGGACGGTAAACACCGGGGAGCTGTTTTTT. The encoded protein is CASSLARTVNTGELFF.